This entry lists 2 T cell receptor beta chains sequenced from one sample in a study of T-cell reconstitution after alpha-beta-depleted transplantation in children. Molecular barcoding with unique molecular identifiers was used for the TCRbeta library. TCRdb independently ran MiXCR on the PCR reads; one entry per CDR3 protein. The data show about 17,000 distinct CDR3 sequences, about 5.3% seen once. Here the sequenced sample was PBMCs, taken before TCRalphabeta/CD19-depleted stem cell transplant. These receptors were obtained from a boy between 5 and 17 years old with acute lymphoblastic leukemia, due to receive a stem cell transplant.

This clonotype was picked up many times. This rearrangement joins TRBV9 to TRBJ2-7, with 8 bases lining up with TRBD1. V was pared by 4 bases and J by 2 bases, with 2 bases of the junction left unmatched. The V gene's germline CDR1 is SGDLS and CDR2 YYNGEE. This CDR3 is 13 amino acids long. The CDR3 coding sequence is TGTGCCAGCAGCCGGGACAGGCCCTACGAGCAGTACTTC. Its protein product is CASSRDRPYEQYF.

This clonotype is categorized as medium-sized. V usage is TRBV4-3 and J usage is TRBJ2-2, with a weak D call TRBD1 (6 bases). V was clipped by 4 bases and J by 1 base, with 13 bases between them. The CDR3 runs to 16 residues. Germline assignment: CDR1 LGHNA and CDR2 YSLEER. The CDR3 spells CASSRNPQGNTGELFF. The CDR3 bases are TGCGCCAGCAGCCGAAACCCACAGGGGAACACCGGGGAGCTGTTTTTT.